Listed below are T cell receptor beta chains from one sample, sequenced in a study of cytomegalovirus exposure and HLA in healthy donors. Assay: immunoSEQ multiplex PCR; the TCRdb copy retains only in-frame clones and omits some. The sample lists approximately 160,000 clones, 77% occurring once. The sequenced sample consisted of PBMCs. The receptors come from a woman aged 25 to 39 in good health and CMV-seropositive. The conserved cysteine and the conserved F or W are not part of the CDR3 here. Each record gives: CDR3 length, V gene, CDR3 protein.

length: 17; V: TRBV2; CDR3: ASSSLFPGLAGTSYEQY
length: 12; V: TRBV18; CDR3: ASSPGSGSYGYT
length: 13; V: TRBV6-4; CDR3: ASSDSSGSYNEQF
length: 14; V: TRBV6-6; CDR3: ASSREPGGRGDTQY
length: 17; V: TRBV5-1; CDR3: ASSLYASGSVGNTGELF
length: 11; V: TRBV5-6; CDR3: ASSRLATETQY
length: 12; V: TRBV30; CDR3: AWSRSGILNEQF
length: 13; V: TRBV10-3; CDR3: AISQQGRGNTEAF
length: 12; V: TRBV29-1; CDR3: SVEEGGGGYEQY
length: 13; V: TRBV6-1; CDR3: ASSEASGGRGEQY
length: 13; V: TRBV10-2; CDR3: ASSPSGSSTDTQY
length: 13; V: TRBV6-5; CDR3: ASSYFLGAYNEQF
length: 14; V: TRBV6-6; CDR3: ASSSPAGRSYTEAF
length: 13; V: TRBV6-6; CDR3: ASRVSRGLNNEQF
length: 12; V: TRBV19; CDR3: ASVAGGGTGELF
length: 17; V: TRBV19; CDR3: ASRQNHLMGQGLIDGYT